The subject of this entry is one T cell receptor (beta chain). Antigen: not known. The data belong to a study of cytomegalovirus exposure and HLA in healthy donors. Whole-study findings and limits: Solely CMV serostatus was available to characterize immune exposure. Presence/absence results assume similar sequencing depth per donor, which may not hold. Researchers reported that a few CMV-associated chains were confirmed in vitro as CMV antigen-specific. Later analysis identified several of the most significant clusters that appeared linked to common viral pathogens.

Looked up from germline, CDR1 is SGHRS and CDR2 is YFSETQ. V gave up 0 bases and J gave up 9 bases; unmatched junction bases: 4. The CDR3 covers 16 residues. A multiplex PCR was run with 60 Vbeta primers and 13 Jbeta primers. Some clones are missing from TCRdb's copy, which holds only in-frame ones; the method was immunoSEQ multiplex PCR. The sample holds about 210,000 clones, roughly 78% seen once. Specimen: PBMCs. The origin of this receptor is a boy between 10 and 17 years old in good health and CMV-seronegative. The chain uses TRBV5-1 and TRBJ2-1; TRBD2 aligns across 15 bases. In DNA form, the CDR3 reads TGCGCCAGCAGCTTGGTAGGACTAGCGGGAGGGGTTGAGCAGTTCTTC. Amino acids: CASSLVGLAGGVEQFF.